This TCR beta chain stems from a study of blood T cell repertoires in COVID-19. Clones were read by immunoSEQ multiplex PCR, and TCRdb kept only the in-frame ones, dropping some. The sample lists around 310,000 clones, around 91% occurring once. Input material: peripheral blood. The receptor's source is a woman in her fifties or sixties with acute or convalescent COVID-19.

In DNA form, the CDR3 reads TGTGCCAGCGGCTGGGGGGGTCGGTCACCCCTCCACTTT. As protein: CASGWGGRSPLHF. The V gene is TRBV28, the J gene TRBJ1-6, with TRBD1 as a possible D gene (5 bases). With 8 bases removed from V and 10 bases from J, the gap between germline ends came to 15 bases. The CDR3 spans 13 residues. CDR1 is MDHEN, CDR2 SYDVKM, per germline.